This T cell receptor (beta chain) emerged from a study of CXCR3-negative and CXCR3-positive naive CD8 T cells. Study-level background: The study obtained 140 million or so TRB reads, about 1.5 +/- 0.3 million per library. Study-wide results and caveats: Naive subsets showed comparable surface CD5, and TCR interaction strength was also inferred from TRB CDR3 physicochemistry. Both naive subsets had comparably high diversity; memory CD8+ cells much lower. Memory cells differed in TRBV-TRBJ usage, but naive CXCR3-negative and CXCR3-positive cells had similar usage.

There are 13 residues in the CDR3. Germline loops: CDR1 SQVTM, CDR2 ANQGSEA. Researchers prepared the TRB cDNA libraries using 5' RACE with UMI labels. TCRdb re-called the 5' RACE reads; every CDR3 protein appears as one record, without DNA. There are 45,000 to 70,000 distinct CDR3 sequences in the sample, with 20% to 30% held by the top ten. Concerning this clonotype: The antigen is not known.

This chain links TRBV29-1 with TRBJ2-7. Material: memory CD8+ T cells from blood. This sequence originates from a human donor in good health. Some clones in this sample may be carry-over from other donors' samples. CDR3: CSVEVSSEYEQYF.